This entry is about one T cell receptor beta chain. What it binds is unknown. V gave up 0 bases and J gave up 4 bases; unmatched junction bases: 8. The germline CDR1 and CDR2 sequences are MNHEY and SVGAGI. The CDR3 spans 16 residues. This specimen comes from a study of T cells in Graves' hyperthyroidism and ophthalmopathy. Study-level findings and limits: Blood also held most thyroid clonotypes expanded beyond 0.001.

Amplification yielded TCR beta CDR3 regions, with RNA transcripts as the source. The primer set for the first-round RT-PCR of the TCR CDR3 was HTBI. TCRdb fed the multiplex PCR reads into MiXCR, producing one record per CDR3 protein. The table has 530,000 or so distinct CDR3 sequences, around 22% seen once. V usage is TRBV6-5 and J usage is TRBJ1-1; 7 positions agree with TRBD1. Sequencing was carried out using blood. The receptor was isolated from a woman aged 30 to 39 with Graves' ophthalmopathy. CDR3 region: CASSYSRRQGRTEAFF. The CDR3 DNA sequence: TGTGCCAGCAGTTACTCAAGAAGACAGGGACGCACTGAAGCTTTCTTT.